This T cell receptor (beta chain) is drawn from a study of blood T cell repertoires in COVID-19. Trimming took 3 bases from V and 5 from J, leaving 16 bases between them. The CDR3 is 15 residues long. Germline values: CDR1 MNHEY, CDR2 SVGAGI. Sequencing used immunoSEQ multiplex PCR; TCRdb keeps in-frame clones, though not all of them. This table holds approximately 200,000 clones, approximately 84% found once. The receptor was isolated from a middle-aged man with active or convalescent COVID-19. V and J are TRBV6-5 and TRBJ1-2; possibly TRBD1 for D (5 bases). Source material: peripheral blood. As DNA, the CDR3 is TGTGCCAGCAGTTATCAGGGATCAGGGAAGTATGGCTACACCTTC. Amino acid sequence: CASSYQGSGKYGYTF.